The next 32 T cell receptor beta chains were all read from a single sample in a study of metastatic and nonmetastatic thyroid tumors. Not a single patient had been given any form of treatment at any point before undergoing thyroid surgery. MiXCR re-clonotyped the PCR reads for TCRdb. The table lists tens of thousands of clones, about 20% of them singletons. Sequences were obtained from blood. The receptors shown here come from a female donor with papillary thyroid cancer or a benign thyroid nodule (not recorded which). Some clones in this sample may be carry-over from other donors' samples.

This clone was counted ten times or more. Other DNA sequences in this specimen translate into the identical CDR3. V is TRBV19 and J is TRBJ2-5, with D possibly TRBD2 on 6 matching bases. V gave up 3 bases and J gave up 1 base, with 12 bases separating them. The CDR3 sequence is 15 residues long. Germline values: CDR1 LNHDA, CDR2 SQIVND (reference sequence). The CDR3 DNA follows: TGTGCCAGTAGTATGAGGCAGGGAGGCCAAGAGACCCAGTACTTC. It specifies CASSMRQGGQETQYF.

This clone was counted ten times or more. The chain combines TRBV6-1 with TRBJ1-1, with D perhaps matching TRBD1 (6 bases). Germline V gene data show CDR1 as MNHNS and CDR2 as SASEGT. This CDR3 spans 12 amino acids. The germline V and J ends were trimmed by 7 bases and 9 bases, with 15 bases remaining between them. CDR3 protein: CASTSADRKAFF. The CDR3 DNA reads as TGTGCCAGCACCTCCGCCGACAGGAAAGCTTTCTTT.

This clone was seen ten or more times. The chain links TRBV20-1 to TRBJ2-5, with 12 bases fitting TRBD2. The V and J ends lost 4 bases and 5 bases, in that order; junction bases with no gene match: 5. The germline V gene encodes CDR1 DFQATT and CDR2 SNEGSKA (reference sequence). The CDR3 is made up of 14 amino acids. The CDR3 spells CSATSGGARETQYF. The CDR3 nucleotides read TGCAGTGCTACTAGCGGGGGGGCTCGGGAGACCCAGTACTTC.

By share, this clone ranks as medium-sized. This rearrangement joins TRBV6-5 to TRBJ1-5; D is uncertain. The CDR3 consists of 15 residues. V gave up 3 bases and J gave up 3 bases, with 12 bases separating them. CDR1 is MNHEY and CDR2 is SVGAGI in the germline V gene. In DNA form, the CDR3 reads TGTGCCAGCAGTTATGTAGGGCGGATCAATCAGCCCCAGCATTTT. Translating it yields CASSYVGRINQPQHF.

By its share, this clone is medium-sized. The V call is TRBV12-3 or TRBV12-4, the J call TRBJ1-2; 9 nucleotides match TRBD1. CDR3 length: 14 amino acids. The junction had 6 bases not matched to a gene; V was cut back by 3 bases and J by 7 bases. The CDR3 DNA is TGTGCCAGCAGTTTCGGGACAGGGTTCGCTGGCTACACCTTC. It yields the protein CASSFGTGFAGYTF.

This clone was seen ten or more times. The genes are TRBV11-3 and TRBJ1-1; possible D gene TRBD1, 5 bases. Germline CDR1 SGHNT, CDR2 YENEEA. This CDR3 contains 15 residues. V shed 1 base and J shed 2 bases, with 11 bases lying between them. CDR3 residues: CASSLVTETNTEAFF. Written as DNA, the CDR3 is TGTGCCAGCAGCTTAGTGACAGAAACTAACACTGAAGCTTTCTTT. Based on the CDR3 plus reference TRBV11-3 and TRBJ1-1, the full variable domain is EAGVVQSPRYKIIEKKQPVAFWCNPISGHNTLYWYLQNLGQGPELLIRYENEEAVDDSQLPKDRFSAERLKGVDSTLKIQPAELGDSAVYLCASSLVTETNTEAFFGQGTRLTVV.

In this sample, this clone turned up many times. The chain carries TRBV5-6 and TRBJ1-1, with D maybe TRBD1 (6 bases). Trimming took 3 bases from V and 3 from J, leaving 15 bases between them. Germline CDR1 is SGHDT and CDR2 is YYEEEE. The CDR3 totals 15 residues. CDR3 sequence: CASSYGDKLYTEAFF. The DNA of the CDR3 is TGTGCCAGCAGCTATGGGGACAAACTATACACTGAAGCTTTCTTT. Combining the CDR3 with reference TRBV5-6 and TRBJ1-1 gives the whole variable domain DAGVTQSPTHLIKTRGQQVTLRCSPKSGHDTVSWYQQALGQGPQFIFQYYEEEERQRGNFPDRFSGHQFPNYSSELNVNALLLGDSALYLCASSYGDKLYTEAFFGQGTRLTVV.

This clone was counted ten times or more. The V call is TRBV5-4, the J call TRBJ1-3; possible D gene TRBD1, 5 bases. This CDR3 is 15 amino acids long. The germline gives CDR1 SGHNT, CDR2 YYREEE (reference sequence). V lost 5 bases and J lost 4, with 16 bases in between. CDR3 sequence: CASSSKGESGNTIYF. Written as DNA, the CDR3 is TGTGCCAGCAGTTCAAAAGGGGAATCGGGAAACACCATATATTTT.

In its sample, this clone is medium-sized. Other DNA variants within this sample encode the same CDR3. The CDR3 bases are TGTGCCAGCCGCGGACAGAACTCTGGAAACACCATATATTTT. It codes for CASRGQNSGNTIYF. The chain is built from TRBV19 and TRBJ1-3; the D gene is possibly TRBD1 (6 bases). CDR3 length: 14 residues. Trimming stripped 9 bases from V and 0 bases from J, with 12 bases between. Germline loops: CDR1 LNHDA, CDR2 SQIVND (reference sequence). Looking up the rest from reference TRBV19 and TRBJ1-3 gives the full variable domain: DGGITQSPKYLFRKEGQNVTLSCEQNLNHDAMYWYRQDPGQGLRLIYYSQIVNDFQKGDIAEGYSVSREKKESFPLTVTSAQKNPTAFYLCASRGQNSGNTIYFGEGSWLTVV.

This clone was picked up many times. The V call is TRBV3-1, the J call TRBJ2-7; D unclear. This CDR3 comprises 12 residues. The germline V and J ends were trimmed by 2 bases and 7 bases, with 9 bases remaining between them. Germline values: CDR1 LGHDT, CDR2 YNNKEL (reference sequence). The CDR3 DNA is TGTGCCAGCAGCCAATCGGCCGGAGAGCAGTACTTC. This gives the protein CASSQSAGEQYF.

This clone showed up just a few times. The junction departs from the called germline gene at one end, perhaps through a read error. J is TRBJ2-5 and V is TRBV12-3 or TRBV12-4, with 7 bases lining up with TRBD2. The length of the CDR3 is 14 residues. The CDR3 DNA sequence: TGTGCCAGAAGTTTAGGGCTAGTGGGGGGGTCTCAGTACTTC. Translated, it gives CARSLGLVGGSQYF.

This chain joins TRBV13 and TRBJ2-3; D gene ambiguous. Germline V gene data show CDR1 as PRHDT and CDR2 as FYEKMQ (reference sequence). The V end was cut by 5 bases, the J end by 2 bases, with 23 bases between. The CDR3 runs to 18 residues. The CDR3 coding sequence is TGTGCCAGCAGCCTGGTCGGCTGGGCCAGCTGGAACACAGATACGCAGTATTTT. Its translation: CASSLVGWASWNTDTQYF. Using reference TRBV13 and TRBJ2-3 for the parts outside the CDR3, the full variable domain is AAGVIQSPRHLIKEKRETATLKCYPIPRHDTVYWYQQGPGQDPQFLISFYEKMQSDKGSIPDRFSAQQFSDYHSELNMSSLELGDSALYFCASSLVGWASWNTDTQYFGPGTRLTVL.

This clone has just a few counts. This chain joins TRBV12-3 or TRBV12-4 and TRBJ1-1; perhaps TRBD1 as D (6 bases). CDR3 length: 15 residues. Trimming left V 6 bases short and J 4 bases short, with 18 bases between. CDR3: CASRQNLQGSTEAFF. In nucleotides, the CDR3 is TGTGCCAGCAGGCAAAACCTACAGGGAAGCACTGAAGCTTTCTTT.

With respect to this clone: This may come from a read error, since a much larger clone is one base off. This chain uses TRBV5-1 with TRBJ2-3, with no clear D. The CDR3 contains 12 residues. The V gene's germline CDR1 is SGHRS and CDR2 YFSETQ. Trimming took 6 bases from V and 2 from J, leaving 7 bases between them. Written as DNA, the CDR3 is TGCGCCAGCAACCCAAACACAGATACGCAGTATTTT. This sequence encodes CASNPNTDTQYF.

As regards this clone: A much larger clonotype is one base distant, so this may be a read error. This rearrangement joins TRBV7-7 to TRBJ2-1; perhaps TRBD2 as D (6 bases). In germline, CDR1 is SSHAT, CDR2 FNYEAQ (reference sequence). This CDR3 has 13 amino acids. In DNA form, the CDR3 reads TGTGCTAGCAGCTTAGGAATAGCGGATGAGCAGTTCTTC. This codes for CASSLGIADEQFF.

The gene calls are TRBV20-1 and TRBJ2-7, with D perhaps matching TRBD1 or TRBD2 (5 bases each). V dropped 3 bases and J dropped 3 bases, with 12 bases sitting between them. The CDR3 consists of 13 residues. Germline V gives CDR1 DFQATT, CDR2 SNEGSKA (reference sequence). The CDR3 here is CSASAGRGYEQYF. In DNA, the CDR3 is TGCAGTGCTAGCGCAGGGAGAGGCTACGAGCAGTACTTC.

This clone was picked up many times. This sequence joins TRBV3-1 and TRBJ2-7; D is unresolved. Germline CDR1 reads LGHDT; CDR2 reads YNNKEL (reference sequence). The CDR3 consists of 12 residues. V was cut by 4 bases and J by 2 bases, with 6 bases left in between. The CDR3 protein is CASSRETYEQYF. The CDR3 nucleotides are TGTGCCAGCAGCCGCGAGACCTACGAGCAGTACTTC.

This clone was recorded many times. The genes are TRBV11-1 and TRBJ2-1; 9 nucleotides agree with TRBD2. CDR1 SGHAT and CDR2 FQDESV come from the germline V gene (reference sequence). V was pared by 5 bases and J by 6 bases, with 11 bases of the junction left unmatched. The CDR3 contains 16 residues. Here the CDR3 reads CASSPRGGGRANEQFF. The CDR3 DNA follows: TGTGCCAGCAGCCCCAGGGGAGGCGGGAGGGCCAATGAGCAGTTCTTC.

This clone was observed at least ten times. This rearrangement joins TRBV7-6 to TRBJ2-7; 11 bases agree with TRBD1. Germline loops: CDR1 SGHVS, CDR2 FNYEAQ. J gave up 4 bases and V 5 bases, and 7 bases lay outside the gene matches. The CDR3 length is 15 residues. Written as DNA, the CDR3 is TGTGCCAGCAGCCCGTCGGACAGGGGGCAATACGAGCAGTACTTC. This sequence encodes CASSPSDRGQYEQYF.

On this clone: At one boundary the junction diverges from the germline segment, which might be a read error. The CDR3: CASSYSAGGTDTQYF. The DNA for the CDR3 is TGTGCCAGCAGTTACTCGGCGGGTGGCACAGATACGCAGTATTTT. This chain uses TRBV6-4 with TRBJ2-3; D possibly corresponds to TRBD2 (5 bases). The V gene's germline CDR1 is MRHNA and CDR2 SNTAGT. This CDR3 spans 15 amino acids.

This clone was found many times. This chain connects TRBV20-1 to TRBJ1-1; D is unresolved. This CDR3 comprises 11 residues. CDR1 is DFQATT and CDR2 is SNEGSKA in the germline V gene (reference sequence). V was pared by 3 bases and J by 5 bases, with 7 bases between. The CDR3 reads CSARDGTEAFF. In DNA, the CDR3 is TGCAGTGCTAGGGATGGAACTGAAGCTTTCTTT.

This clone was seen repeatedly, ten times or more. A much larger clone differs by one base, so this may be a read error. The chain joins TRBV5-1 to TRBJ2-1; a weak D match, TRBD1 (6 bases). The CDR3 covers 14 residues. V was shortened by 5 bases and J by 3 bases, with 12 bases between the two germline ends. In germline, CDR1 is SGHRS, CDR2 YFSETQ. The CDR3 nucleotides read TGCGCCAGCAGTTCCAGGACAGACTACAATGAGCAGTTCTTC. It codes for CASSSRTDYNEQFF.

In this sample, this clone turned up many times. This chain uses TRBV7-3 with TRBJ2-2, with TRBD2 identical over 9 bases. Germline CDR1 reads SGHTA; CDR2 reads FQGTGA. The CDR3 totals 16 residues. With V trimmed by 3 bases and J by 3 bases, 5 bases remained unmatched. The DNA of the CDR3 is TGTGCCAGCAGCTTTCGGACTAGCGTAGACACCGGGGAGCTGTTTTTT. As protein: CASSFRTSVDTGELFF.

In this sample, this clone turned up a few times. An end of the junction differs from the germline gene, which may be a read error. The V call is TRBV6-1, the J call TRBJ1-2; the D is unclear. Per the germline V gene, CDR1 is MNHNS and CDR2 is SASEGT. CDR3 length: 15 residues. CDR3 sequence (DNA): TGCGCCAACAGTGAAGCATGGAGTCTTTCCTATGGCTACACCTTC. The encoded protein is CANSEAWSLSYGYTF.

The DNA of the CDR3 is TGCAGTGCTAGAGACACCATGGGAGGGGGACTAGCGGGAGTCGAGCAGTACTTC. Its translation is CSARDTMGGGLAGVEQYF. V gene TRBV20-1 combines with J gene TRBJ2-7, with 14 bases fitting TRBD2. Germline CDR1 reads DFQATT; CDR2 reads SNEGSKA (reference sequence). CDR3 length equals 18 residues. The trim removed 0 bases at V and 6 bases at J, leaving 13 bases unmatched.

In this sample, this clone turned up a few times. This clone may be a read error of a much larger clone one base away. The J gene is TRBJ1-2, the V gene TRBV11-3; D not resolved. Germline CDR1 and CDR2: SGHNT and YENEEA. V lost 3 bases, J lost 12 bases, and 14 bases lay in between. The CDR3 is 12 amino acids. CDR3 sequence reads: CASSFMDARHTF. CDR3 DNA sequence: TGTGCCAGCAGCTTTATGGACGCTCGACACACCTTC. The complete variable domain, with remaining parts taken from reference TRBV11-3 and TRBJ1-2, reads EAGVVQSPRYKIIEKKQPVAFWCNPISGHNTLYWYLQNLGQGPELLIRYENEEAVDDSQLPKDRFSAERLKGVDSTLKIQPAELGDSAVYLCASSFMDARHTFGSGTRLTVV.

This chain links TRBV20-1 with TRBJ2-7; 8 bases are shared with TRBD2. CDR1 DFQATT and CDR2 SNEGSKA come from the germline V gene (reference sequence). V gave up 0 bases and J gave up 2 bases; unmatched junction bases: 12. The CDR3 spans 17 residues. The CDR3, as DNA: TGCAGTGCTAGAGATCCAGCGGGAGATGGCAGGCCCTACGAGCAGTACTTC. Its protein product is CSARDPAGDGRPYEQYF.

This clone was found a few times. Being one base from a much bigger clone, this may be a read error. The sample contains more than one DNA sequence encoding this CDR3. This CDR3 is CASTRTAQPYGYTF. DNA of the CDR3: TGTGCCAGCACCCGGACAGCGCAGCCATATGGCTACACCTTC. This sequence joins TRBV6-1 and TRBJ1-2; maybe TRBD1 (6 bases). The germline V gene has CDR1 MNHNS and CDR2 SASEGT. This CDR3 contains 14 residues. V lost 7 bases and J 5 bases, leaving 17 bases between the germline ends.

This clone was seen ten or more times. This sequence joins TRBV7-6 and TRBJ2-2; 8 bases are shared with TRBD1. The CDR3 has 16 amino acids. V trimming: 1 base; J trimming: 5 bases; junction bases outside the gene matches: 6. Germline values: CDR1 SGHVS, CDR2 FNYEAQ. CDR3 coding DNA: TGTGCCAGCAGCTTAGTGGGGTGGACAGGGACCGGGGAGCTGTTTTTT. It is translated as CASSLVGWTGTGELFF.

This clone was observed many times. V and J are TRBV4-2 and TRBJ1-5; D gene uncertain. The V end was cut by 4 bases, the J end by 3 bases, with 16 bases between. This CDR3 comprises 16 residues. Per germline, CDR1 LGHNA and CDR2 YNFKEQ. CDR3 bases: TGTGCCAGCAGCCTCCACATGACCTTGGACAATCAGCCCCAGCATTTT. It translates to CASSLHMTLDNQPQHF.

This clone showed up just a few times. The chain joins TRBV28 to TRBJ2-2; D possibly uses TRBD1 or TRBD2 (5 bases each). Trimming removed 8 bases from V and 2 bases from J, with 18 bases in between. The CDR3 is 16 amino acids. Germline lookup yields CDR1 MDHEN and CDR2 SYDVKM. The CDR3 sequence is CASPPSGAANTGELFF. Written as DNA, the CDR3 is TGTGCCAGCCCTCCCTCCGGGGCAGCAAACACCGGGGAGCTGTTTTTT.

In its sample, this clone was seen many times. The CDR3 loop is CASSQDWDGSDTIYF. CDR3 nucleotide sequence: TGCGCCAGCAGCCAAGATTGGGACGGGAGTGACACCATATATTTT. V is TRBV4-1 and J is TRBJ1-3; TRBD1 is a possible D gene (5 bases). The CDR3 extends over 15 amino acids. Germline V lookup: CDR1 MGHRA, CDR2 YSYEKL. Trimming removed 0 bases from V and 8 bases from J, with 14 bases in between.